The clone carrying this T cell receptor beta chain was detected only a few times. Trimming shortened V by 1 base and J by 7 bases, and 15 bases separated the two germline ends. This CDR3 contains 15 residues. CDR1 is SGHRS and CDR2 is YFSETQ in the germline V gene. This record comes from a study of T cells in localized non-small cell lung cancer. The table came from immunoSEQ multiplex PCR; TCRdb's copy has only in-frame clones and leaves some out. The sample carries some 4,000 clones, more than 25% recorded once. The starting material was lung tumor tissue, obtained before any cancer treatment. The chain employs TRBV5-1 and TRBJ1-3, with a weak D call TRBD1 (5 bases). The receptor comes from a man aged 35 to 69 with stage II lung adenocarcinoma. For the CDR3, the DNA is TGCGCCAGCAGCTTGTGGCCAGGAGCAGGGAACACCATATATTTT. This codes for CASSLWPGAGNTIYF.